This is a list of T cell receptor beta chains from one sample in a study of PD-1 blockade in classical Hodgkin lymphoma. Profiled with immunoSEQ multiplex PCR; TCRdb holds only in-frame clones, not every one. The sample includes about 61,000 clones, around 87% of them seen just once. The sequencing used peripheral blood mononuclear cells (PBMCs), collected at baseline. All receptors derive from a human donor with classical Hodgkin lymphoma. The CDR3 runs from the conserved cysteine through the conserved F or W. Fields, in order: J gene, clone size, D gene, V gene, CDR3 DNA, CDR3 protein. The D gene is left open where the match is weak. For some rows the clone size is stated as once, few or many, or as a class when expanded; others skip it.

>TRBJ2-3|-|-|TRBV4-1
TGCGCCAGCAGCCTCCACACCTGGAAGGATACGCAGTATTTT
CASSLHTWKDTQYF
>TRBJ2-1|-|-|TRBV29-1
TGCAGCGCCCCCAGAAGCTCCTACAATGAGCAGTTCTTC
CSAPRSSYNEQFF
>TRBJ2-1|-|TRBD2|TRBV10-1
TGCGCCAGCAGTCCCCCTGGCGGGGGACCCTACAATGAGCAGTTCTTC
CASSPPGGGPYNEQFF
>TRBJ2-3|once|-|TRBV7-3
TGTGCCAGCAGCCCTTACGGCGAAAGCACAGATACGCAGTATTTT
CASSPYGESTDTQYF
>TRBJ1-5|few|-|TRBV2
TGTGCCAGCAGAGAACTCCCCGGGCAGCCCCAGCATTTT
CASRELPGQPQHF
>TRBJ1-2|-|-|TRBV6-5
TGTGCCAGCAGGTGGACCCATGGCTACACCTTC
CASRWTHGYTF
>TRBJ2-7|-|-|TRBV7-9
TGTGCCAGCAGCCCTGGACAGTACGAGCAGTACTTC
CASSPGQYEQYF
>TRBJ1-2|-|TRBD1|TRBV27
TGTGCCAGCAGCTCGATTGGGGACAGGGAGGATGGCTACACCTTC
CASSSIGDREDGYTF
>TRBJ2-7|-|TRBD1|TRBV19
TGTGCCAGTAGTGACCGGGACAGGGGCAACTACGAGCAGTACTTC
CASSDRDRGNYEQYF
>TRBJ2-1|once|-|TRBV6-6
TGTGCCAGCAGTTACAATGGACTAACGAGTGCTGAGCAGTTCTTC
CASSYNGLTSAEQFF
>TRBJ2-1|-|TRBD2|TRBV27
TGTGCCAGCAGTTTATCGACGGGGGGTCATGAGCAGTTCTTC
CASSLSTGGHEQFF
>TRBJ1-2|-|TRBD1|TRBV2
TGTGCCAGCAGAGGAGGAGGGGGCTTGAACAATGGCTACACCTTC
CASRGGGGLNNGYTF
>TRBJ2-3|-|-|TRBV21-1
TGTGCCAGCAGCAAAGTCCAGGGAGAATACACAGATACGCAGTATTTT
CASSKVQGEYTDTQYF
>TRBJ2-1|-|-|TRBV7-9
TGTGCCAGCAGCCCTGGACGTGAGCAGTTCTTC
CASSPGREQFF
>TRBJ1-3|few|-|TRBV2
TGTGCCAGCAGCGTTCAAGGCAACTCTGGAAACACCATATATTTT
CASSVQGNSGNTIYF
>TRBJ2-4|few|-|TRBV7-8
TGTGCCAGCAGCTCCCCATGGGAAAACATTCAGTACTTC
CASSSPWENIQYF
>TRBJ2-7|-|-|TRBV9
TGTGCCAGCAGCGATCGGCCCTTCGGGGAGCAGTACTTC
CASSDRPFGEQYF
>TRBJ1-2|-|-|TRBV10-3
TGTGCCATCAAGGAGAGGGCAGAAACTAACTATGGCTACACCTTC
CAIKERAETNYGYTF
>TRBJ1-4|-|-|TRBV2
TGTGCCAGCAGTGAATATGAAAAACTGTTTTTT
CASSEYEKLFF
>TRBJ2-2|-|-|TRBV10-3
TGTGCCATCAGGGTGGATACCTCTACCGGGGAGCTGTTTTTT
CAIRVDTSTGELFF
>TRBJ2-7|-|-|TRBV6-6
TGTGCCATCAGAACGGGACTCAGCTCCTACGAGCAGTACTTC
CAIRTGLSSYEQYF
>TRBJ2-1|-|-|TRBV10-1
TGCGCCAGCAGTGCGGGAAATGAGCAGTTCTTC
CASSAGNEQFF
>TRBJ2-1|-|-|TRBV6-6
TGTGCCACCGAAAGGGACAATGAGCAGTTCTTC
CATERDNEQFF
>TRBJ1-5|-|-|TRBV21-1
TGTGCCAGCAGCAAAACACTGTGGACAAGGAACCCCATACGAACAGGGGGCAATCAGCCCCAGCATTTT
CASSKTLWTRNPIRTGGNQPQHF
>TRBJ1-2|-|-|TRBV28
TGTGCCAGCAGTCGACCCTTACGTGGGTTGGATGGCTACACCTTC
CASSRPLRGLDGYTF
>TRBJ2-5|-|TRBD2|TRBV4-2
TGTGCCAGCAGCCAAGATTTCCAGCGGGGGGGCCAAGAGACCCAGTACTTC
CASSQDFQRGGQETQYF
>TRBJ1-1|-|TRBD1|TRBV5-1
TGCGCCAGCGGGGGACAGGGCAACACTGAAGCTTTCTTT
CASGGQGNTEAFF
>TRBJ2-3|-|-|TRBV28
TGTGCCAGCAGTTCCCCCGCTACCGGCACAGATACGCAGTATTTT
CASSSPATGTDTQYF
>TRBJ1-6|-|TRBD1|TRBV6-6
TGTGCCAGCACCCTAAGGACAGGGTCCTATAATTCACCCCTCCACTTT
CASTLRTGSYNSPLHF
>TRBJ2-5|-|-|TRBV5-1
TGCGCCAGCAGCTTGGTATCAGGGTCACAAGAGACCCAGTACTTC
CASSLVSGSQETQYF
>TRBJ2-7|-|-|TRBV4-1
TGCGCCAGCAGCCAAGACAATTGGAACTACCGAACGTACGAGCAGTACTTC
CASSQDNWNYRTYEQYF
>TRBJ1-1|-|-|TRBV18
TGTGCCAGCTCACCGTGGGTCCTCCAGTCGAACACTGAAGCTTTCTTT
CASSPWVLQSNTEAFF
>TRBJ1-2|-|-|TRBV5-4
TGTGCCAGCAGCTTGGTAGGGAACTATGGCTACACCTTC
CASSLVGNYGYTF
>TRBJ1-5|once|-|TRBV19
TGTGCCAGTAGTTCACAGGGTCGTACGGTAAGCAATCAGCCCCAGCATTTT
CASSSQGRTVSNQPQHF
>TRBJ1-5|-|TRBD1|TRBV15
TGTGCCACCAGCCTTACCCGGACAGGGGTCAATCAGCCCCAGCATTTT
CATSLTRTGVNQPQHF
>TRBJ1-1|-|-|TRBV19
TGTGCCAGTAGCGTGGCGACCGTGGCTTTCTTT
CASSVATVAFF
>TRBJ2-5|once|-|TRBV9
TGTGCCAGCAGCGTAGGGAGGGGCCGCCAAGAGACCCAGTACTTC
CASSVGRGRQETQYF
>TRBJ1-2|-|TRBD1|TRBV11-2
TGTGCCAGCAGCTTAGTTTTCCCACAGGGGAATGGCTACACCTTC
CASSLVFPQGNGYTF
>TRBJ1-5|-|-|TRBV4-1
TGCGCCAGCAGCCAAGGGGGGCTCACTAGCAATCAGCCCCAGCATTTT
CASSQGGLTSNQPQHF
>TRBJ2-7|-|-|TRBV4-1
TGCGCCAGCAGCCATGAACCAGGCAGCTCCTACGAGCAGTACTTC
CASSHEPGSSYEQYF
>TRBJ2-2|-|TRBD1|TRBV10-1
TGCGCCAGCAGTGAGGGTCCGGGACAGGGTTTCACCGGGGAGCTGTTTTTT
CASSEGPGQGFTGELFF
>TRBJ2-7|-|TRBD1|TRBV5-4
TGTGCCAGCAGCTTGGACCTCGGGACAGGCTACGAGCAGTACTTC
CASSLDLGTGYEQYF
>TRBJ2-2|-|-|TRBV5-3
TGTGCCAGAAGTGGCCTCTCCGGGACCGGGGAGCTGTTTTTT
CARSGLSGTGELFF
>TRBJ2-3|-|TRBD2|TRBV5-1
TGCGCCAGCAGCTCGATAGGACGGCGGGGGGGCCGTGATACGCAGTATTTT
CASSSIGRRGGRDTQYF
>TRBJ2-3|-|TRBD1|TRBV25-1
TGTGCCAGCAGTGACAGGGGGACCACAGATACGCAGTATTTT
CASSDRGTTDTQYF
>TRBJ2-1|-|-|TRBV5-1
TGCGCCAGCAGAGTCGAGGGGCGGGGTGATTACAATGAGCAGTTCTTC
CASRVEGRGDYNEQFF
>TRBJ1-1|-|-|TRBV27
TGTGCCAGCAGTTTATCGACGGGGGCGCGAAACACTGAAGCTTTCTTT
CASSLSTGARNTEAFF
>TRBJ1-1|-|-|TRBV5-1
TGCGCCAGCAGCTTGGAGTTGCAGGCCCGGCGGGGCACTGAAGCTTTCTTT
CASSLELQARRGTEAFF
>TRBJ1-2|-|-|TRBV5-1
TGCGCCAGCACTGGGAGAGCGGGGACATCTTATGGCTACACCTTC
CASTGRAGTSYGYTF
>TRBJ2-1|-|TRBD2|TRBV18
TGTGCCAGCTCAGGCGCCCGGGAGGGGTTCAATGAGCAGTTCTTC
CASSGAREGFNEQFF
>TRBJ1-6|-|-|TRBV7-8
TGTGCCAGCAGCGGGACACCCGATTCACCCCTCCACTTT
CASSGTPDSPLHF
>TRBJ2-7|once|-|TRBV6-5
TGTGCCAGCAGTTACGGAGGAGCCCCCTACGAGCAGTACTTC
CASSYGGAPYEQYF
>TRBJ1-2|once|TRBD1|TRBV27
TGTGCCAGCAGTTCCCCGGGACAGACCCAGGTCCGGGGCTACACCTTC
CASSSPGQTQVRGYTF
>TRBJ1-1|once|-|TRBV27
TGTGCCAGCAGTCGTTCGGGGGGGAACACTGAAGCTTTCTTT
CASSRSGGNTEAFF
>TRBJ1-6|-|TRBD1|TRBV2
TGTGCCAGGACCGCTACAGGGGGCCCACCCCTCCACTTT
CARTATGGPPLHF